The T cell receptor beta chain under discussion was sequenced for a study of shared clonotypes between healthy human individuals. Deep level was the assay's run setting. Every immunoSEQ plate was one replicate of a subset's evenly spread DNA. Authors' processing steps: With immunoSEQ giving junction-only sequences and no quality scores, filtering differed. Repertoires were generated with immunoSEQ multiplex PCR, while TCRdb's copy carries only in-frame clones and drops some. From that table come the V and J calls and clone size; the DNA was used to work out D and trimming. The sample yields about 2.4 million clones, roughly 93% seen once. On this clone: The antigen remains unidentified.

The V gene end was trimmed by 9 bases and the J gene end by 6 bases; junction bases not matched to a gene: 6. This CDR3 comprises 13 residues. CDR1 is MDHEN and CDR2 is SYDVKM in the germline V gene. Findings of the study overall: The low donor count limited represented genetic and exposure-history diversity.

The source of this sequence is a man aged 18-30 years in good health. Some clones in this sample may be carry-over from other donors' samples. Sequenced input: naive CD4+ T cells from PBMCs. Subset reported: CD45RA+ positively selected. The chain couples TRBV28 to TRBJ2-1; 9 bases match TRBD1. The CDR3 sequence: CASGNRGRNEQFF. The CDR3 nucleotides read TGTGCCAGTGGGAACAGGGGGCGCAATGAGCAGTTCTTC.